Here is one T cell receptor beta chain with its context. Its antigen is unknown. Germline V gene data show CDR1 as SGHKS and CDR2 as YYEKEE (reference sequence). The V gene lost 7 bases and the J gene lost 0 bases, with 19 bases spanning the gap. CDR3 length equals 16 residues. These data originate in a study of tumor and adjacent non-tumor tissue in lung cancer. Study in general: The patients, roughly 9 men and 5 women, were about 30 to 76 with stage I to III disease. Whole-study findings and limits: Tumor repertoires had a smaller top 100 clone share than normal lung.

Three rounds of nested PCR, following a modified ARM-PCR protocol, produced the TCRbeta library. A single record per CDR3 protein comes from TCRdb applying MiXCR to the multiplex PCR reads. The table lists approximately 70,000 distinct CDR3 sequences, about 80% of them singletons, with 28% in the top ten. No cell sorting was done before RNA was extracted from the tissue. This sequence was found in a man in his 60s with non-small cell lung cancer. Sequenced input: lung tumor tissue. The chain links TRBV5-5 to TRBJ1-1, with a tentative D call TRBD1 (6 bases). Written as DNA, the CDR3 is TGTGCCAGCGGCCGAGATTCTGGGGGCATGAACACTGAAGCTTTCTTT. This sequence encodes CASGRDSGGMNTEAFF.